This TCR beta chain was recovered during a study of T-cell memory formation after mild COVID-19 (dated by TCRdb to about 2021). A note on the overall study: Most TCR sequence clusters were specific to one of the two donors. The cohort was made up of two young adult volunteers, one female and one male, who were previously healthy. In a couple of donors, T-cell clones that expanded and contracted after mild COVID-19 were followed by sequencing TCRalpha and TCRbeta repertoires longitudinally. Results and caveats for the whole study, not just this receptor: Contracting CD4+ clones appeared mostly in the CM and EM memory subsets, whereas CD8+ clones were enriched in EMRA. The second-wave clones that peaked on day 37 were not confirmed to be SARS-CoV-2 specific. Only two mild cases were covered by the study, and larger cohorts that include severe cases with pre-infection samples were considered necessary. Balanced CD4/CD8 phenotypes were observed for clones contracting from day 15 to 85, whereas a bias towards CD4+ was observed for a second wave of clones expanding from day 15 to 37. Some responding clones were detected in pre-infection memory, suggesting pre-existing cross-reactive memory T cells joined the SARS-CoV-2 response.

Ficoll-Paque density gradient centrifugation was the method used to isolate PBMCs. This clonotype was seen only a few times. The target of this receptor is not known. One base away there is no much larger clone; base qualities are not given. CDR1 is given as SGHTA and CDR2 as FQGNSA, both from the germline V gene. The CDR3 has 13 amino acids, counting the end cysteine and phenylalanine. The DNA shown is the 39-base CDR3, in frame from base 1. Relative to germline, V is 1 base shorter and J is 6 bases shorter, with 4 bases between their ends. This sample was sequenced with an Illumina NovaSeq 6000. Using 5'RACE with constant-segment primers, TCRalpha and TCRbeta cDNA libraries were constructed, with sample barcodes and unique molecular identifiers added in the process. Trizol reagent was used to extract RNA from every sample. The libraries were amplified in two PCR steps, and the second step added a second sample barcode and Illumina TruSeq adapters. Sequencing of the libraries was done on an Illumina NovaSeq, producing 2 x 150 bp paired-end reads. Per the original workflow: Reads were demultiplexed and collapsed into UMI-guided consensus sequences with migec v1.2.7. Using mixcr v2.1.11, the UMI consensuses were aligned to TRA and TRB V and J templates and assembled into clonotypes. Clonotypes were classified as expanded or contracted when called significant by both edgeR and NoisET, with noise models trained on biological replicates. For edgeR calls, a false discovery rate-adjusted p below 0.01 and a log2 fold-change threshold of 1 were applied. As an exploratory analysis of dynamics, max-normalized trajectories of the 1000 most abundant clonotypes were examined with PCA combined with hierarchical clustering. The CD4 or CD8 phenotype of responding clones was assigned using the separately sequenced CD4+ and CD8+ repertoires. The public reads were reanalyzed by TCRdb: fastp trimming at Q25, MiXCR alignment, in-frame beta chains only. Identical CDR3 proteins give one entry, which carries the most common genes and DNA. TCRdb assigned the V and J calls; the authors' analysis was not used. This sample is represented by approximately 170,000 distinct CDR3 sequences; about an eighth of them were singletons. Of the sample, 2.5% to 3.5% falls within the top ten clones.

Sequenced input: PBMCs or a T cell subset sorted from them (not recorded which). The sequence links TRBV7-2 to TRBJ1-6; the D gene assignment is ambiguous. The source of this sequence is a man younger than 35 who had mild COVID-19 (a few samples of this study predate the infection). The sample titles of this study are shuffled in the database, so cell type and time point are left out; the donor was told from shared clones. The nucleotide sequence reads TGTGCCAGCAGCTTAGACGGTAATTCACCCCTCCACTTT. Translated, it gives CASSLDGNSPLHF.